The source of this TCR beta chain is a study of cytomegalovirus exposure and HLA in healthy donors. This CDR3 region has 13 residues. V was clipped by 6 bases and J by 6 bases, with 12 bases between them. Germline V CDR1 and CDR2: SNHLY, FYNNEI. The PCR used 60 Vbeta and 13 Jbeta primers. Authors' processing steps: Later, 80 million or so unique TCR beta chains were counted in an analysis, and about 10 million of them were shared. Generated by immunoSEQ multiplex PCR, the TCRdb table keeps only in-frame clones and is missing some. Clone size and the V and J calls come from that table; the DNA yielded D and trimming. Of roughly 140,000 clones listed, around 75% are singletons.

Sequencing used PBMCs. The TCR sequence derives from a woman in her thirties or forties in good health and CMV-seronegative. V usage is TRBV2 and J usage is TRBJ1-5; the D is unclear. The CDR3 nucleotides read TGTGCCAGCAGGGGAGGGCGGGGTCAGCCCCAGCATTTT. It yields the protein CASRGGRGQPQHF.